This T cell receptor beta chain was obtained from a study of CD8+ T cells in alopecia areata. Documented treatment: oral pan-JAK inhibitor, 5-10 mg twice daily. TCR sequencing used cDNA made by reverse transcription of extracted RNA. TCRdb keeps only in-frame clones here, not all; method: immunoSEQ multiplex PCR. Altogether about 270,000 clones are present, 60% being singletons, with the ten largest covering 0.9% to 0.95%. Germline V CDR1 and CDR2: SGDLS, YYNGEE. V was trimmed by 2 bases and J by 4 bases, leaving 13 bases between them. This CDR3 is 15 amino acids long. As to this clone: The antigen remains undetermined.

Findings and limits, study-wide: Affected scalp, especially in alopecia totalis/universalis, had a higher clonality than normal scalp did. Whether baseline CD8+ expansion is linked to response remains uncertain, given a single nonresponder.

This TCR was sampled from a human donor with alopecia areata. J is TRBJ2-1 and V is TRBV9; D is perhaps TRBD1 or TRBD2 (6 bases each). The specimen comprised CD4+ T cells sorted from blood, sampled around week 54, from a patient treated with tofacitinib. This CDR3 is CASSVEGGRYNEQFF. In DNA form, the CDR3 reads TGTGCCAGCAGCGTTGAGGGGGGACGATACAATGAGCAGTTCTTC.